This T cell receptor beta chain was recorded in a study of T cell responses to AZD1222 COVID-19 vaccine (dated by TCRdb to the early 2020s). Study-wide context: AZD1222 recipients with second doses at about 4 weeks or about 12 weeks were pooled, because spike-specific TCR depth and breadth did not differ between schedules. TCR sequencing was performed for about 250 trial participants, of whom about 200 were given two doses of AZD1222 and approximately 25 were given two doses of MenACWY control vaccine. Trial participants were enrolled by age into 18-55, 56-69 and 70-plus year subgroups, with roughly 160, 29 and 62 TCR-sequenced participants respectively. Points the paper makes about the study in general: Vaccine-associated CD4 TCRs spanned the whole spike protein, with dominant responses in regions 160-218 and 743-854. Conclusions about previously exposed vaccinees are limited, since just five or six AZD1222 recipients were seropositive for SARS-CoV-2 at baseline. Most participants were white British and females outnumbered males, and the authors suggested that clonal diversity may have been underestimated. Because no day 14 peak-response samples were available, the repertoires could be characterized only after the peak T cell response. Reportedly, close to half of the unique spike-specific TCRs recognized epitopes lying outside the regions that are mutated in the B.1.351 and B.1.1.7 variants. Spike-specific TCR breadth and depth rose significantly after two AZD1222 doses compared with day 0 and with MenACWY recipients. The 56-69-year group was small, and its depth increase did not reach significance, likely because of low power.

The sample's time point label, decoded: baseline before first vaccination. Vaccinee samples were obtained from the UK trials COV001 and COV002, which included a single-blind randomized controlled phase 2/3 trial of AZD1222 (ChAdOx1 nCoV-19) in healthy adults. For TCRbeta chain sequencing, PBMC samples from trial participants were taken at day 0 and at day 28 after the second dose. A word on this clone: The specificity of this receptor is unknown. Per-base quality was not reported, and no clone a single base away is much larger than it.

CDR1 and CDR2, per the germline V gene, are MDHEN and SYDVKM. The CDR3 runs 12 residues from the cysteine to the phenylalanine. Just CDR3 DNA is preserved here, 36 bases in frame from base 1. Cut back by 7 bases and 0 bases, the V and J ends lie 3 bases apart. The CDR3 regions of human TCRbeta chains were analyzed by immunosequencing. The published analysis was carried out like this. TCRs in the repertoires were matched against a reference library of SARS-CoV-2-specific TCRs that had been generated with the MIRA antigen-specificity platform. Breadth meant the fraction of unique TCRs that were SARS-CoV-2-associated, whereas depth meant the fraction of total T cells that were SARS-CoV-2-associated. Using the MIRA data, each spike-specific TCR was mapped to the spike region that the TCR reacts to and placed in a CD4 or CD8 class. Log10-transformed breadth and depth values were compared by one-way ANOVA with Sidak's multiple comparisons tests. This immuneACCESS table, as held by TCRdb, lists in-frame sequences with V and J called but not all clones. Of the missing ones, under half trace to an unresolved V gene in checked studies; the others have no known cause. The V and J calls and clone size come from that table; D and trimming were worked out from the DNA. This sample comprises about 140,000 clones, roughly 80% of them detected only once. The ten largest account for roughly 4.3% of the sample.

This sequence uses TRBV28 and TRBJ2-2, with no confident D gene call. The sample here was peripheral blood, taken on day 0 of AZD1222 vaccination. The origin of this receptor is an adult in good health. The CDR3 region has the sequence CASNSNTGELFF. The base sequence is TGTGCCAGCAACTCGAACACCGGGGAGCTGTTTTTT.